The present TCR beta chain was sequenced within a study of OX40 agonist ivuxolimab in advanced cancers. The CDR3 runs to 16 residues. Germline V gene data show CDR1 as SGDLS and CDR2 as YYNGEE. With 4 bases removed from V and 4 bases from J, the gap between germline ends came to 20 bases. Measured with immunoSEQ multiplex PCR; TCRdb has only the in-frame clones, and not every one. In the table there are around 50,000 clones, approximately 79% of which are singletons. This clonotype originated in an adult with an advanced solid tumor such as melanoma, head and neck, liver or kidney cancer. Sequenced material: CD4+ or CD8+ T cells sorted from blood, taken in a trial of the OX40 agonist ivuxolimab. The chain is built from TRBV9 and TRBJ1-1; D gene ambiguous. CDR3 protein: CASSTEATHSSTEAFF. CDR3 nucleotide sequence: TGTGCCAGCAGCACGGAGGCCACCCATTCGAGCACTGAAGCTTTCTTT.